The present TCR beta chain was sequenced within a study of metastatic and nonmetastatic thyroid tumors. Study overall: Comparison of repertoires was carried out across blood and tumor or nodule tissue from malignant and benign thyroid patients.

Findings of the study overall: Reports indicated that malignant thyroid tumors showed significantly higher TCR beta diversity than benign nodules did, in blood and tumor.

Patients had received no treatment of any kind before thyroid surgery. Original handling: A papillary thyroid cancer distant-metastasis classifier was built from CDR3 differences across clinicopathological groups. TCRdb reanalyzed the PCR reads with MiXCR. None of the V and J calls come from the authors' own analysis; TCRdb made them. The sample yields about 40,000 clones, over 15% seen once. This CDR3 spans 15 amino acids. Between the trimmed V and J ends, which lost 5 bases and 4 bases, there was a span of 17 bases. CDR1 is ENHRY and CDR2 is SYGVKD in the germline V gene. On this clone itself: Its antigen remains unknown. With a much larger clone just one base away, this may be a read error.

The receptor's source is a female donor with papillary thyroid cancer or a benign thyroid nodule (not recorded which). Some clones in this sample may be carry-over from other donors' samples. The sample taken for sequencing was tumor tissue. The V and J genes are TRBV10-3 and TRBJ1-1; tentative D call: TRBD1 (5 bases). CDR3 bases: TGTGCCATCAGTAGGGGACTCTTGGAGAGCACTGAAGCTTTCTTT. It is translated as CAISRGLLESTEAFF.